This TCR beta chain appears in the sequencing data of a study of T-cell reconstitution after alpha-beta-depleted transplantation in children. There are a few counts of this clonotype. Unique molecular identifiers were incorporated during preparation of the TCRbeta library. One entry per CDR3 protein results from TCRdb running MiXCR on the PCR reads. The data contain more than 90,000 distinct CDR3 sequences, 10% to 13% of them singletons. This receptor was obtained from a boy aged 2 to 10 with acute lymphoblastic leukemia, due to receive a stem cell transplant. This specimen consisted of PBMCs, obtained before TCRalphabeta/CD19-depleted stem cell transplant.

The CDR3 DNA reads TGCGCCAGCAGCTCGAGGACTAGCGGGAACGGGGAGCTGTTTTTT. It codes for CASSSRTSGNGELFF. This rearrangement joins TRBV5-1 to TRBJ2-2; 12 nucleotides align to TRBD2. Germline V gene lookup returns CDR1 SGHRS and CDR2 YFSETQ. The CDR3 length is 15 residues. V lost 3 bases, J lost 7 bases, and 4 bases stayed unmatched.